The source of this T cell receptor beta chain is a study of technical replicates of blood from several donors. Data came from immunoSEQ multiplex PCR; TCRdb stores just in-frame clones and leaves some out. The table includes around 92,000 clones, approximately 95% detected once. The CDR3 is made up of 15 amino acids. V was shortened by 1 base and J by 8 bases, with 14 bases between the two germline ends. The germline V gene encodes CDR1 SNHLY and CDR2 FYNNEI. The gene calls are TRBV2 and TRBJ1-4; tentatively, D is TRBD1 (5 bases). Sequenced: T cells isolated from PBMCs. This TCR derives from a human donor in good health. In DNA form, the CDR3 reads TGTGCCAGCAGTGAAGTATGGGGGGAACGGGAAAAACTGTTTTTT. This encodes CASSEVWGEREKLFF.